The 28 T cell receptor beta chains given below trace back to one sample, sequenced in a study of Ad26.COV2.S vaccination and SARS-CoV-2 variants. The sample's treatment: over 15 received Ad26.COV2.S at low or high dose, single or two shots; 5 received placebo; per-sample allocation not given. Specimen acquisition occurred on day 63 following the initial vaccine or placebo injection. Generated by immunoSEQ multiplex PCR, the TCRdb table keeps only in-frame clones and is missing some. The data hold 300,000 to 400,000 clones, with roughly 90% observed a single time. This specimen was peripheral blood, taken in a trial of Ad26.COV2.S vaccine versus placebo. Receptors were obtained from a person aged 18-65 years who received the Ad26.COV2.S COVID-19 vaccine or a placebo.

V is TRBV11-2 and J is TRBJ2-7; possible D gene TRBD2, 6 bases. The CDR3 is made up of 14 amino acids. The germline V and J ends were trimmed by 5 bases and 1 base, with 12 bases remaining between them. Germline CDR1 is SGHAT and CDR2 is FQNNGV. CDR3 residues: CASSLLGLSYEQYF. The CDR3 DNA is TGTGCCAGCAGCCTTCTTGGACTATCCTACGAGCAGTACTTC.

This sequence joins TRBV7-9 and TRBJ2-3, with D possibly called TRBD1 or TRBD2 (6 bases each). Trimming pared 3 bases from V and 11 bases from J, leaving 15 bases between. In germline, CDR1 is SEHNR, CDR2 FQNEAQ (reference sequence). This CDR3 is 13 amino acids long. CDR3 sequence (DNA): TGTGCCAGCAGCTTTTCACAGGGACTTATGCAGTATTTT. This translates into CASSFSQGLMQYF.

J is TRBJ2-7 and V is TRBV12-2; no check of the table's D call, TRBD2, against the DNA was made. TRBV12-2 is classified as a pseudogene. The CDR3 covers 16 residues. Written as DNA, the CDR3 is TGTGCAAGTCGCTCCTTCATGGTAGCGGGGCGGGACGAGCAGTACTTC. This encodes CASRSFMVAGRDEQYF.

The chain carries TRBV14 and TRBJ2-7, with D hard to call. CDR3 length: 13 amino acids. Per germline, CDR1 SGHDN and CDR2 FVKESK. Trimming left V 0 bases short and J 5 bases short, with 8 bases between. The CDR3 protein is CASSQDYVHEQYF. CDR3 sequence (DNA): TGTGCCAGCAGCCAAGATTACGTCCACGAGCAGTACTTC.

The table lists this clone with a count of one. J is TRBJ1-2 and V is TRBV14; D is undetermined. The CDR3 runs 12 residues. V was clipped by 1 base and J by 3 bases, with 3 bases between them. Germline V gene sequence: CDR1 SGHDN, CDR2 FVKESK. The CDR3 here is CASSQVDYGYTF. The CDR3 nucleotides are TGTGCCAGCAGCCAAGTGGACTATGGCTACACCTTC. The full variable domain, completed using reference TRBV14 and TRBJ1-2, is EAGVTQFPSHSVIEKGQTVTLRCDPISGHDNLYWYRRVMGKEIKFLLHFVKESKQDESGMPNNRFLAERTGGTYSTLKVQPAELEDSGVYFCASSQVDYGYTFGSGTRLTVV.

The chain joins TRBV28 to TRBJ1-1; D not resolved. V gave up 1 base and J gave up 7 bases, with 13 bases separating them. Germline CDR1 is MDHEN and CDR2 is SYDVKM. The CDR3 sequence is 14 residues long. The CDR3 region is CASSLYNTEGEAFF. The CDR3 DNA reads TGTGCCAGCAGTTTATACAACACGGAGGGTGAAGCTTTCTTT.

This chain connects TRBV28 to TRBJ1-1, with D possibly being TRBD1 (5 bases). Germline values: CDR1 MDHEN, CDR2 SYDVKM. The CDR3 contains 13 residues. The V gene lost 9 bases and the J gene lost 6 bases, with 17 bases spanning the gap. CDR3 protein: CASFSSGKAEAFF. Written as DNA, the CDR3 is TGTGCCAGTTTTTCATCAGGGAAGGCTGAAGCTTTCTTT.

V is TRBV18 and J is TRBJ1-3, with 7 bases aligning to TRBD1. This CDR3 comprises 15 residues. Germline loops: CDR1 KGHSH, CDR2 LQKENI. V was clipped by 1 base and J by 3 bases; unmatched bases: 3. CDR3 loop: CASSPQGAIGNTIYF. The CDR3 DNA sequence: TGTGCCAGCTCACCACAGGGGGCGATTGGAAACACCATATATTTT.

The genes are TRBV6-5 and TRBJ1-5, with D possibly being TRBD1 (5 bases). This CDR3 region has 13 residues. The V gene lost 6 bases and the J gene lost 5 bases, with 11 bases spanning the gap. Germline lookup yields CDR1 MNHEY and CDR2 SVGAGI. The CDR3 nucleotides are TGTGCCAGCAGGACAGATACTTATCAGCCCCAGCATTTT. Translation: CASRTDTYQPQHF.

The chain uses TRBV7-3 and TRBJ2-5; 11 bases match TRBD2. The germline V gene encodes CDR1 SGHTA and CDR2 FQGTGA. This CDR3 contains 15 residues. Losses at the gene ends were 3 bases for V and 0 bases for J; bases not matched to a gene: 0. CDR3 sequence: CASSFSGGDQETQYF. The CDR3, as DNA: TGTGCCAGCAGCTTTAGCGGGGGGGACCAAGAGACCCAGTACTTC.

As concerns this clone: The sample contains more than one DNA sequence encoding this CDR3. This chain links TRBV12-3 or TRBV12-4 with TRBJ2-7; D is unclear. The CDR3 consists of 12 residues. V lost 0 bases, J lost 2 bases, and 2 bases lay in between. The DNA for the CDR3 is TGTGCCAGCAGTTTAGCCCCCTACGAGCAGTACTTC. Protein product: CASSLAPYEQYF.

This chain joins TRBV25-1 and TRBJ2-3; 8 nucleotides line up with TRBD1. Germline V CDR1 and CDR2: MGHDK, SYGVNS. Unmatched junction bases numbered 5, after V lost 4 bases and J lost 2 bases. The CDR3 is made up of 15 amino acids. The CDR3 spells CASSGYRGNTDTQYF. CDR3 DNA sequence: TGTGCCAGCAGTGGCTACAGGGGGAACACAGATACGCAGTATTTT.

This clone was observed a handful of times. This sequence joins TRBV12-3 or TRBV12-4 and TRBJ2-6; D is unclear. CDR3 length: 12 residues. The V end was cut by 10 bases, the J end by 1 base, with 5 bases between. CDR3: CATHSGANVLTF. In nucleotides, the CDR3 is TGTGCCACCCATTCTGGGGCCAACGTCCTGACTTTC.

The chain employs TRBV5-1 and TRBJ2-2; possible D gene TRBD2, 6 bases. The CDR3 extends over 15 amino acids. V dropped 0 bases and J dropped 6 bases, with 12 bases sitting between them. Germline lookup yields CDR1 SGHRS and CDR2 YFSETQ. This CDR3 is CASSLAGGEAGELFF. The CDR3 DNA sequence: TGCGCCAGCAGCTTGGCCGGAGGGGAAGCCGGGGAGCTGTTTTTT. The variable domain in full, completed from reference TRBV5-1 and TRBJ2-2, reads KAGVTQTPRYLIKTRGQQVTLSCSPISGHRSVSWYQQTPGQGLQFLFEYFSETQRNKGNFPGRFSGRQFSNSRSEMNVSTLELGDSALYLCASSLAGGEAGELFFGEGSRLTVL.

The gene calls are TRBV5-1 and TRBJ1-2, with 7 nucleotides matching TRBD1. Per the germline V gene, CDR1 is SGHRS and CDR2 is YFSETQ. V was pared by 4 bases and J by 3 bases, with 6 bases of the junction left unmatched. The CDR3 is 14 residues long. The CDR3: CASSVGGSHYGYTF. For the CDR3, the DNA is TGCGCCAGCAGCGTAGGGGGCTCGCACTATGGCTACACCTTC.

J is TRBJ1-5 and V is TRBV27; D ambiguous. The CDR3 is made up of 13 amino acids. Between the trimmed V and J ends, which lost 5 bases and 0 bases, there was a span of 5 bases. Germline V gene lookup returns CDR1 MNHEY and CDR2 SMNVEV (reference sequence). The CDR3 loop is CASSGDSNQPQHF. In DNA, the CDR3 is TGTGCCAGCAGTGGAGATAGCAATCAGCCCCAGCATTTT.

V and J are TRBV27 and TRBJ1-2; the match to TRBD1 covers 9 bases. Germline V CDR1 and CDR2: MNHEY, SMNVEV (reference sequence). The CDR3 is made up of 15 amino acids. The V segment lost 5 bases and the J segment 4 bases; nucleotides outside the gene matches: 8. The CDR3 DNA reads TGTGCCAGCAGTCCATGGGACAGGGTATCCTATGGCTACACCTTC. It specifies CASSPWDRVSYGYTF.

This chain connects TRBV30 to TRBJ2-7, with 7 nucleotides matching TRBD1. The V and J ends lost 1 base and 4 bases, in that order; junction bases with no gene match: 4. The germline CDR1 and CDR2 sequences are GTSNPN and SVGIG (reference sequence). CDR3 length: 13 residues. The CDR3: CAWSAGQAYEQYF. The DNA of the CDR3 is TGTGCCTGGAGTGCCGGACAGGCTTACGAGCAGTACTTC.

The V call is TRBV4-3, the J call TRBJ1-1; the D gene is possibly TRBD1 (5 bases). This CDR3 has 14 residues. CDR1 LGHNA and CDR2 YSLEER come from the germline V gene. Trimming left V 0 bases short and J 4 bases short, with 9 bases between. The CDR3 DNA reads TGCGCCAGCAGCCAAGATAGGGGTATCACTGAAGCTTTCTTT. It is translated as CASSQDRGITEAFF.

This sequence joins TRBV5-1 and TRBJ2-5; D gene ambiguous. V was cut by 0 bases and J by 1 base, with 7 bases left in between. Germline V CDR1 and CDR2: SGHRS, YFSETQ. The CDR3 has 14 residues. DNA for the CDR3: TGCGCCAGCAGCTTGGTGGGTGTCCAAGAGACCCAGTACTTC. It specifies CASSLVGVQETQYF. The variable domain in full, completed from reference TRBV5-1 and TRBJ2-5, reads KAGVTQTPRYLIKTRGQQVTLSCSPISGHRSVSWYQQTPGQGLQFLFEYFSETQRNKGNFPGRFSGRQFSNSRSEMNVSTLELGDSALYLCASSLVGVQETQYFGPGTRLLVL.

The genes are TRBV28 and TRBJ2-3; TRBD2 might be the D (6 bases). The germline V and J ends were trimmed by 4 bases and 1 base, with 12 bases remaining between them. Germline assignment: CDR1 MDHEN and CDR2 SYDVKM. The CDR3 is 15 amino acids. This chain's CDR3 is CASSWGTGGTDTQYF. The CDR3 DNA reads as TGTGCCAGCAGTTGGGGGACGGGAGGCACAGATACGCAGTATTTT. The full variable domain, in which reference TRBV28 and TRBJ2-3 provide the parts outside the CDR3, is DVKVTQSSRYLVKRTGEKVFLECVQDMDHENMFWYRQDPGLGLRLIYFSYDVKMKEKGDIPEGYSVSREKKERFSLILESASTNQTSMYLCASSWGTGGTDTQYFGPGTRLTVL.

This chain uses TRBV12-1 with TRBJ1-2; TRBD1, as called in the table, went unchecked against the DNA. TRBV12-1 is labeled a pseudogene. The CDR3 spans 15 residues. CDR3 sequence reads: CASRDRGESGDGYTF. CDR3 bases: TGTGCCAGCCGGGACAGGGGCGAAAGCGGGGATGGCTACACCTTC.

This chain connects TRBV15 to TRBJ1-3; D is uncertain. Germline CDR1 and CDR2: LNHNV and YYDKDF (reference sequence). The CDR3 spans 15 residues. V lost 2 bases to trimming and J lost 0 bases, with 8 bases between them. The CDR3 DNA reads TGTGCCACCAGCAGATACGCGACCTCTGGAAACACCATATATTTT. The encoded protein is CATSRYATSGNTIYF.

The rearrangement uses TRBV7-9 and TRBJ2-7; D is unclear. The CDR3 sequence is 14 residues long. CDR1 SEHNR and CDR2 FQNEAQ come from the germline V gene (reference sequence). V lost 0 bases and J 5 bases, leaving 11 bases between the germline ends. The CDR3 protein is CASSLALTTDEQYF. For the CDR3, the DNA is TGTGCCAGCAGCTTAGCTCTCACGACGGACGAGCAGTACTTC.

CDR3 amino acids: CASSVRGLGDTQYF. The CDR3 DNA follows: TGTGCCAGCAGCGTCCGGGGTTTGGGGGATACGCAGTATTTT. The chain links TRBV27 to TRBJ2-3; TRBD2 is a possible D gene (5 bases). Germline assignment: CDR1 MNHEY and CDR2 SMNVEV (reference sequence). V lost 6 bases and J 6 bases, leaving 16 bases between the germline ends. The CDR3 is made up of 14 amino acids.

The rearrangement uses TRBV10-3 and TRBJ1-2; D not resolved. In germline, CDR1 is ENHRY, CDR2 SYGVKD. CDR3 length: 12 residues. V lost 6 bases and J 4 bases, leaving 9 bases between the germline ends. The chain's CDR3 is CAISHQLYGYTF. DNA for the CDR3: TGTGCCATCAGCCACCAACTCTATGGCTACACCTTC.

This chain connects TRBV7-2 to TRBJ1-2; unclear D gene. Deletions cut 0 bases from V and 7 bases from J, with 12 bases between. The CDR3 is 14 residues long. Germline loops: CDR1 SGHTA, CDR2 FQGNSA. The CDR3 DNA reads as TGTGCCAGCAGCTTAGCCACAGCTTTGGTTGGCTACACCTTC. Residues: CASSLATALVGYTF.

The V gene is TRBV6-1, the J gene TRBJ1-5; D not certain. This CDR3 spans 15 amino acids. V was cut by 3 bases and J by 5 bases, with 14 bases left in between. Per the germline V gene, CDR1 is MNHNS and CDR2 is SASEGT. The DNA of the CDR3 is TGTGCCAGCAGTGATAAGAGGGCTGGGGATCAGCCCCAGCATTTT. Its translation: CASSDKRAGDQPQHF.